The rows below give T cell receptor beta chains drawn from one sample of a study of neurological immune-mediated disorders. MiXCR, applied by TCRdb to the 5' RACE reads, yields one record per CDR3 protein. The sample consists of approximately 84,000 distinct CDR3 sequences, 4.3% of them appearing once. The material sequenced was PBMCs. These receptors came from a woman aged 60-70 years with multiple sclerosis. The CDR3 runs from the conserved cysteine through the conserved F or W. Fields, in order: J gene, clone size, V gene, D gene, CDR3 DNA, CDR3 protein. A D gene is named only where the DNA matches it firmly. Only some rows state a clone size, as once, few, many or a class for expanded clones.

>TRBJ2-4|many|TRBV10-3|TRBD2
TGTGCCATCAGTGGGGGAGGGGATATGGGAACTGCCAAAAACATTCAGTACTTC
CAISGGGDMGTAKNIQYF
>TRBJ1-6|many|TRBV20-1|NA
TGCAGTGCCGCGGGGGGGGGGCCTCACAATTCACCCCTCCACTTT
CSAAGGGPHNSPLHF
>TRBJ2-1|many|TRBV28|TRBD2
TGTGCCAGCAGTCCCGGGGCGGGGGGGCCCCCCAATGAGCAGTTCTTC
CASSPGAGGPPNEQFF
>TRBJ2-2|many|TRBV5-1|NA
TGCGCCAGCAGCTTTCCGGGGCAGAACACCGGGGAGCTGTTTTTT
CASSFPGQNTGELFF
>TRBJ2-7|many|TRBV6-2/TRBV6-3|TRBD1
TGTGCCAGCGGGACAGGCCCCTACGAGCAGTACTTC
CASGTGPYEQYF
>TRBJ1-6|many|TRBV5-1|TRBD1
TGCGCCAGCAGCTTCCGGACAGGGGATAATTCACCCCTCCACTTT
CASSFRTGDNSPLHF
>TRBJ2-3|many|TRBV10-3|NA
TGTGCCATCAGTGAATTGGGGGTGGATAGAGATACGCAGTATTTT
CAISELGVDRDTQYF
>TRBJ1-1|many|TRBV7-8|NA
TGTGCCAGCAGCCCTCATCAGGGCAGGGACACTGAAGCTTTCTTT
CASSPHQGRDTEAFF
>TRBJ2-2|many|TRBV20-1|NA
TGCAGTGCTAGAGCTAACGGACAGTTCTCGAATCCATCGAACACCGGGGAGCTGTTTTTT
CSARANGQFSNPSNTGELFF
>TRBJ1-2|many|TRBV6-6|NA
TGTGCCAGCAGACCTCCGGGGGGCCGTAGGGGCTACACCTTC
CASRPPGGRRGYTF
>TRBJ2-7|many|TRBV15|NA
TGTGCCACCAGCAGAGATCGGGAAAGCGAGCAGTACTTC
CATSRDRESEQYF
>TRBJ2-1|many|TRBV29-1|TRBD2
TGCAGCGTTGGGAAGGGACTAGCGGGGGCCTCCTACAATGAGCAGTTCTTC
CSVGKGLAGASYNEQFF
>TRBJ2-7|NA|TRBV19|TRBD1
TGTGCCAGTAAGGTCGGGCAGGGGGCCTCCGAGCAGTACTTC
CASKVGQGASEQYF
>TRBJ1-6|many|TRBV5-6|NA
TGTGCCAGCAGCCCCCGGGACTGGGATTCACCCCTCCACTTT
CASSPRDWDSPLHF
>TRBJ2-1|many|TRBV11-2|NA
TGTGCCAGCAGCTTAGAACGCGTAGGGCAGTTCTTC
CASSLERVGQFF
>TRBJ1-2|many|TRBV29-1|TRBD1
TGCAGCGTTGATCCAGGGGGCGGTAACTATGGCTACACCTTC
CSVDPGGGNYGYTF